The clone carrying this TCR beta chain was counted at least ten times. Its antigen is unidentified. This CDR3 is built from 13 residues. The V gene's germline CDR1 is SEHNR and CDR2 FQNEAQ (reference sequence). Using around 10 ml of fresh peripheral blood, PBMCs were prepared. This entry is derived from a study of T cells in Graves' hyperthyroidism and ophthalmopathy. Template material for amplifying TCR beta CDR3 regions consisted of RNA transcripts. In the first-round RT-PCR of the TCR CDR3, the HTBI primer set was used. TCRdb passed the multiplex PCR reads through MiXCR, listing each CDR3 protein once. The sample shows hundreds of thousands of distinct CDR3 sequences, 15% to 18% of them seen only once. General observations from the study: Blood also showed most of the thyroid clonotypes that were expanded above 0.001.

The sequenced material came from blood. The gene calls are TRBV7-9 and TRBJ2-1; a weak D match, TRBD2 (6 bases). This clonotype was obtained from a woman aged 18-35 years with Graves' hyperthyroidism. Here the CDR3 reads CSGGPSSYNEQFF. For the CDR3, the DNA is TGTTCTGGAGGGCCGAGCTCCTACAATGAGCAGTTCTTC.